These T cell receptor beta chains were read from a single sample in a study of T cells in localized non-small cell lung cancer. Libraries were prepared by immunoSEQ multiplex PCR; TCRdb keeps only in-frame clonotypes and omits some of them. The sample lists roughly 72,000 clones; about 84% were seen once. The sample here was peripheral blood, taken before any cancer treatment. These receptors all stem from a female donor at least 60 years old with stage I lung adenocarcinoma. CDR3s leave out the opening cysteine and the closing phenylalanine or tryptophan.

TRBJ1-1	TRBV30	AWRDSNTEAF
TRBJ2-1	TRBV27	ASSPGLAGGKEF
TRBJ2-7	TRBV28	ASSLRVGEQY
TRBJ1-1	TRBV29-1	SVTRRLMNTEAF
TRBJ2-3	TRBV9	ASSVADRGSGDTQY
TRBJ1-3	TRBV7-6	ASSSRAVEGNTIY
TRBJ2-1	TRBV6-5	ASSWGQGYQNEQF
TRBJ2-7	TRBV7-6	ASSFSGGEYEQY
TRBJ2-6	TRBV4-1	ASSQEKDTSGANVLT
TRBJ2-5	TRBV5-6	ASSFGPSQETQY
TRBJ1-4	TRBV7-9	ASSPELPEKLF